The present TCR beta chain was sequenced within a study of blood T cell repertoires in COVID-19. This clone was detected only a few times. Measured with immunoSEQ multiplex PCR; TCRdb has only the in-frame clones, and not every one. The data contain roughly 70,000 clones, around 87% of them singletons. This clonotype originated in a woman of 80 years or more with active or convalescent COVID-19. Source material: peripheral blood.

The CDR3 region is CASGGGTNIYF. The CDR3 region has the DNA TGTGCCAGCGGCGGAGGAACGAACATATATTTT. This chain uses TRBV2 with TRBJ1-3; D call uncertain. The CDR3 has 11 amino acids. The V gene lost 8 bases and the J gene lost 12 bases, with 14 bases spanning the gap. CDR1 and CDR2 from the germline V gene are SNHLY and FYNNEI. Drawing the rest from reference TRBV2 and TRBJ1-3, the complete variable domain is EPEVTQTPSHQVTQMGQEVILRCVPISNHLYFYWYRQILGQKVEFLVSFYNNEISEKSEIFDDQFSVERPDGSNFTLKIRSTKLEDSAMYFCASGGGTNIYFGEGSWLTVV.